Sequencing of this TCR beta chain was carried out in a study of PD-L1 blockade in urothelial cancer. Looking at the study overall: Blood analyses occurred 3 weeks (second dose) and 6 weeks post treatment start. A median of roughly 140,000 T cells was found in the blood samples.

Sample time point: pretreatment peripheral blood. Each individual provided 1 to 8 samples (taken pretreatment and on-treatment). J gave up 6 bases and V 0 bases, and 11 bases lay outside the gene matches. CDR1 SGHTS and CDR2 YDEGEE come from the germline V gene. The CDR3 extends over 18 amino acids. The repertoire was sequenced with immunoSEQ multiplex PCR; TCRdb's copy has only in-frame clones and lacks some. The sample yields 55,000 to 80,000 clones, approximately 84% seen once. Sequencing was performed on PBMCs, taken around atezolizumab (anti-PD-L1) treatment. The receptor was isolated from a man in his sixties with urothelial cancer. The chain has TRBV5-8 and TRBJ1-6; 8 bases are shared with TRBD1. The CDR3 nucleotides are TGTGCCAGCAGCTTGGGACAGGGGCGCGGGGATGTTAATTCACCCCTCCACTTT. Amino acids: CASSLGQGRGDVNSPLHF.